This entry lists 10 T cell receptor beta chains sequenced from one sample in a study of control samples from healthy donors and cancer patients (dated by TCRdb to about 2020). Preparation of the library involved the immunoSEQ multiplex PCR assay. Imported from immuneACCESS, the table was reduced by TCRdb to in-frame sequences with V and J called. These copies leave out some clones; in studies compared against another copy, an unresolved V gene accounts for under half, and the cause of the remainder is not known. The sample records around 100,000 clones, 80% to 90% of which are singletons. Approximately 19% of the sample lies in the top ten. The sequencing input was PBMCs. The receptors here all came from a man between 60 and 70 years old with lung cancer.

The V gene is TRBV9, the J gene TRBJ2-3; TRBD2 matches 14 bases. Losses at the gene ends were 0 bases for V and 3 bases for J; bases not matched to a gene: 6. From germline, CDR1 is SGDLS and CDR2 YYNGEE. The length of the CDR3 is 18 residues. CDR3: CASSVAVRLAGGTDTQYF. The CDR3 DNA is TGTGCCAGCAGCGTAGCTGTAAGACTAGCGGGGGGGACAGATACGCAGTATTTT. The full variable domain, in which reference TRBV9 and TRBJ2-3 provide the parts outside the CDR3, is DSGVTQTPKHLITATGQRVTLRCSPRSGDLSVYWYQQSLDQGLQFLIQYYNGEERAKGNILERFSAQQFPDLHSELNLSSLELGDSALYFCASSVAVRLAGGTDTQYFGPGTRLTVL.

This sequence joins TRBV13 and TRBJ1-6; 8 bases line up with TRBD1. The germline V gene encodes CDR1 PRHDT and CDR2 FYEKMQ (reference sequence). The CDR3 has 15 amino acids. After removal of 5 bases from V and 3 bases from J, the junction contained 3 bases not matched to a gene. CDR3 sequence reads: CASSVGQGYNSPLHF. The CDR3 region has the DNA TGTGCCAGCAGCGTCGGACAGGGCTATAATTCACCCCTCCACTTT.

The chain joins TRBV9 to TRBJ1-4; D call uncertain. V lost 4 bases and J 0 bases, leaving 19 bases between the germline ends. Looked up from germline, CDR1 is SGDLS and CDR2 is YYNGEE. The CDR3 runs 18 residues. This chain's CDR3 is CASSPWTPSLATNEKLFF. In DNA form, the CDR3 reads TGTGCCAGCAGCCCGTGGACCCCCTCGCTTGCAACTAATGAAAAACTGTTTTTT.

The CDR3 region has the DNA TGTGCCAGCAGCCAAGATCATAGGGTACTTGGCTACACCTTC. Its translation: CASSQDHRVLGYTF. The V and J genes are TRBV3-1 (or the pseudogene TRBV3-2) and TRBJ1-2, with D unresolved. Germline values: CDR1 LGHDT, CDR2 YNNKEL (reference sequence). The CDR3 has 14 residues. V was shortened by 0 bases and J by 7 bases, with 12 bases between the two germline ends.

The chain is built from TRBV7-2 and TRBJ2-1; 8 nucleotides agree with TRBD2. The CDR3 is 17 amino acids. Germline assignment: CDR1 SGHTA and CDR2 FQGNSA. The V segment lost 4 bases and the J segment 2 bases; nucleotides outside the gene matches: 10. The DNA of the CDR3 is TGTGCCAGCAGCTCACGACGAGAGCGGGGGCCCTACAATGAGCAGTTCTTC. Its protein product is CASSSRRERGPYNEQFF.

This rearrangement joins TRBV2 to TRBJ2-2; D possibly corresponds to TRBD2 (6 bases). With 2 bases removed from V and 4 bases from J, the gap between germline ends came to 8 bases. Germline CDR1 SNHLY, CDR2 FYNNEI. The CDR3 has 14 amino acids. The CDR3 region is CASSESGVTGELFF. The CDR3, as DNA: TGTGCCAGCAGTGAATCGGGGGTCACCGGGGAGCTGTTTTTT.

CDR3 bases: TGTGCCAGTACCAGAGGGGGGAGGGACACTGAAGCTTTCTTT. Its translation: CASTRGGRDTEAFF. This sequence joins TRBV19 and TRBJ1-1, with TRBD1 as a possible D gene (6 bases). Germline-derived CDR1 and CDR2 are LNHDA and SQIVND (reference sequence). V gave up 7 bases and J gave up 3 bases, with 15 bases separating them. CDR3 length: 14 residues.

This chain links TRBV27 with TRBJ1-2, with 8 bases aligning to TRBD1. After removal of 7 bases from V and 4 bases from J, the junction contained 5 bases not matched to a gene. The germline CDR1 and CDR2 sequences are MNHEY and SMNVEV (reference sequence). This CDR3 comprises 13 residues. The CDR3 loop is CASKRTGSYGYTF. Here the CDR3 DNA reads TGTGCCAGCAAGAGGACAGGGAGCTATGGCTACACCTTC.

The gene calls are TRBV6-5 and TRBJ2-4; the match to TRBD2 covers 11 bases. V lost 5 bases, J lost 9 bases, and 6 bases stayed unmatched. From germline, CDR1 is MNHEY and CDR2 SVGAGI. This CDR3 is built from 14 residues. This CDR3 reads CASSPTSGVRIQYF. In DNA form, the CDR3 reads TGTGCCAGCAGTCCGACTAGCGGGGTTCGCATTCAGTACTTC.

This clone was seen only once. The chain has TRBV2 and TRBJ1-3; maybe TRBD1 (5 bases). CDR1 is SNHLY, CDR2 FYNNEI, per germline. The length of the CDR3 is 13 residues. Trimming removed 6 bases from V and 0 bases from J, with 6 bases in between. The CDR3: CASRDSSGNTIYF. The CDR3 DNA sequence: TGTGCCAGCAGAGACAGCTCTGGAAACACCATATATTTT. The variable domain in full, with the rest retrieved from reference TRBV2 and TRBJ1-3, is EPEVTQTPSHQVTQMGQEVILRCVPISNHLYFYWYRQILGQKVEFLVSFYNNEISEKSEIFDDQFSVERPDGSNFTLKIRSTKLEDSAMYFCASRDSSGNTIYFGEGSWLTVV.